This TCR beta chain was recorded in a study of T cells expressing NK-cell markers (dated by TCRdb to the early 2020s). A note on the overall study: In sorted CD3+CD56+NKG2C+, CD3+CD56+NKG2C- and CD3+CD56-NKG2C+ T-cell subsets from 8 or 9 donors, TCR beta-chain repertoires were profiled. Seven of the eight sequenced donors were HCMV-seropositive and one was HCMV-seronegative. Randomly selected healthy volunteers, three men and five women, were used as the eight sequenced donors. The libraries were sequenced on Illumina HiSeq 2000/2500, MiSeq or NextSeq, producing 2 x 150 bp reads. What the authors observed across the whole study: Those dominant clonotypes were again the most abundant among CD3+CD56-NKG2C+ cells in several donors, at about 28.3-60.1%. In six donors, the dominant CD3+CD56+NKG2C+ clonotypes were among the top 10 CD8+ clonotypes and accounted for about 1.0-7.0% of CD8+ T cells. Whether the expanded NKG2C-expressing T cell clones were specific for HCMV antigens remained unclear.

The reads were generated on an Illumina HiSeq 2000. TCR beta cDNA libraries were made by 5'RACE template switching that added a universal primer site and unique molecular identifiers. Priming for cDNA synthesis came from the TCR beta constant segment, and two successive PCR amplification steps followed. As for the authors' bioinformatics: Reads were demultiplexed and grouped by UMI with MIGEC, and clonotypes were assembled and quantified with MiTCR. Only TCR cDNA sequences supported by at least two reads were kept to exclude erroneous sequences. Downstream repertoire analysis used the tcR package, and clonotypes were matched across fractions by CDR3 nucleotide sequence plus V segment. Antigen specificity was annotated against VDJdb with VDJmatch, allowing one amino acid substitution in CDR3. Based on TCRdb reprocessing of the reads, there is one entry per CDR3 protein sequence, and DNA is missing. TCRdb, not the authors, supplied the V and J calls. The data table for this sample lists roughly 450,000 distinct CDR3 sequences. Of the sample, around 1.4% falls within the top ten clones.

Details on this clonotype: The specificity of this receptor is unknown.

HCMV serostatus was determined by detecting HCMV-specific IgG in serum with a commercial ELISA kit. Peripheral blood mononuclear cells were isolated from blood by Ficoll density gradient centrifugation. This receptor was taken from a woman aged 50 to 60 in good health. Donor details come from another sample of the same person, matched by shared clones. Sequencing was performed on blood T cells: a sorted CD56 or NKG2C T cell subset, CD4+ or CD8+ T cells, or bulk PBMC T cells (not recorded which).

The CDR3 has the sequence CAWRTGPMNTEAFF. The chain is encoded by TRBV30 joined to TRBJ1-1. The germline V gene (reference sequence) supplies CDR1 GTSNPN and CDR2 SVGIG. The CDR3 goes from the cysteine to the phenylalanine over 14 residues. Only the protein is on record.